The 20 T cell receptor beta chains below come from one sample, sequenced in a study of blood T cells in healthy people across ages. A sample-barcoded 5' primer and a J-beta primer mix were used in a second PCR of roughly 6 to 11 cycles. TCRdb redid the calling of the 5' RACE reads with MiXCR, one entry per CDR3 protein. The sample shows under 800,000 distinct CDR3 sequences, 20% to 25% of them seen only once. The specimen sequenced was blood. These receptors were obtained from a man aged 65-85 years in good health.

A few counts support this clonotype. The V call is TRBV5-1, the J call TRBJ2-4; the D gene could be TRBD1 or TRBD2 (5 bases each). V lost 3 bases and J lost 3, with 10 bases in between. Per the germline V gene, CDR1 is SGHRS and CDR2 is YFSETQ. The length of the CDR3 is 14 residues. The CDR3 loop reads CASSSGTDKNIQYF. CDR3 bases: TGCGCCAGCAGCTCCGGGACCGACAAAAACATTCAGTACTTC.

The rearrangement uses TRBV18 and TRBJ2-4, with D maybe TRBD2 (6 bases). V was trimmed by 2 bases and J by 9 bases, leaving 20 bases between them. The V gene's germline CDR1 is KGHSH and CDR2 LQKENI. The CDR3 covers 16 residues. This CDR3 reads CASSPAIGSGDVIQYF. Written as DNA, the CDR3 is TGTGCCAGCTCACCAGCTATTGGTAGCGGAGATGTCATTCAGTACTTC.

This chain links TRBV6-2 or TRBV6-3 with TRBJ1-5, with 8 bases that match TRBD1. J gave up 5 bases and V 2 bases, and 5 bases lay outside the gene matches. CDR1 MNHEY and CDR2 SVGEGT come from the germline V gene. The CDR3 sequence is 15 residues long. This CDR3 is CASSYLDRVHQPQHF. As DNA, the CDR3 is TGTGCCAGCAGTTACCTGGACAGGGTGCATCAGCCCCAGCATTTT.

In this sample, this clonotype turned up many times. This chain links TRBV4-2 with TRBJ1-6, with D perhaps TRBD1 (6 bases). Trimming left V 0 bases short and J 9 bases short, with 21 bases between. Germline-derived CDR1 and CDR2 are LGHNA and YNFKEQ. CDR3 length equals 18 residues. In nucleotides, the CDR3 is TGTGCCAGCAGCCAAGAATTGGGACTGGGGGCCAGCGCTTCACCCCTCCACTTT. Translation gives CASSQELGLGASASPLHF.

This clonotype was picked up a small number of times. The V and J genes are TRBV5-1 and TRBJ2-1, with 11 bases aligning to TRBD2. Matching the DNA end better, TRBJ2-7 makes the J call doubtful. This CDR3 contains 18 residues. Germline lookup yields CDR1 SGHRS and CDR2 YFSETQ. The CDR3 DNA follows: TGCGCCAGCAGCTTGTTGCTAGCGGGAGGAACAAAGTCCTACGAGCAGTACTTC. Translating it yields CASSLLLAGGTKSYEQYF.

The chain combines TRBV10-3 with TRBJ2-5; a possible D gene is TRBD2 (6 bases). The J call is uncertain, as TRBJ2-1 better fits the DNA end. From germline, CDR1 is ENHRY and CDR2 SYGVKD. The CDR3 length is 13 residues. The CDR3 DNA sequence: TGTGCCATCAGTGAACGGGAGCCCAATGAGCAGTTCTTC. As protein: CAISEREPNEQFF.

The rearrangement links TRBV10-2 to TRBJ2-5; D uncertain. CDR3 length: 13 residues. The germline V gene has CDR1 WSHSY and CDR2 SAAADI. The V end was cut by 0 bases, the J end by 4 bases, with 6 bases between. CDR3 bases: TGCGCCAGCAGTGAGTCGGTGGGAGAGACCCAGTACTTC. It specifies CASSESVGETQYF.

V gene TRBV7-8 combines with J gene TRBJ2-7; 9 bases fit TRBD1. The CDR3 runs 15 residues. Germline V gene lookup returns CDR1 SGHVS and CDR2 FQNEAQ. V shed 6 bases, J shed 6 bases, and the junction held 12 bases outside the gene matches. The CDR3 loop reads CASRYSGTGSLEQYF. CDR3 sequence (DNA): TGTGCCAGCAGATACTCCGGGACAGGGTCTCTCGAGCAGTACTTC.

The V gene is TRBV13, the J gene TRBJ2-1, with D perhaps matching TRBD2 (5 bases). Between the trimmed V and J ends, which lost 3 bases and 0 bases, there was a span of 6 bases. Per the germline V gene, CDR1 is PRHDT and CDR2 is FYEKMQ (reference sequence). The CDR3 totals 14 residues. The CDR3 loop is CASSFEGSYNEQFF. For the CDR3, the DNA is TGTGCCAGCAGCTTCGAGGGCTCCTACAATGAGCAGTTCTTC. Full variable domain (rest looked up from reference TRBV13 and TRBJ2-1): AAGVIQSPRHLIKEKRETATLKCYPIPRHDTVYWYQQGPGQDPQFLISFYEKMQSDKGSIPDRFSAQQFSDYHSELNMSSLELGDSALYFCASSFEGSYNEQFFGPGTRLTVL.

V usage is TRBV5-1 and J usage is TRBJ2-2, with 9 bases lining up with TRBD2. The germline V gene has CDR1 SGHRS and CDR2 YFSETQ. The CDR3 is 16 residues long. Trimming removed 4 bases from V and 6 bases from J; junction bases left unmatched: 10. Written as DNA, the CDR3 is TGCGCCAGCAGCAGGGGGACTAGCAGAAACGCCGGGGAGCTGTTTTTT. This codes for CASSRGTSRNAGELFF.

The V and J genes are TRBV18 and TRBJ1-1; 7 nucleotides align to TRBD1. The CDR3 is 15 amino acids. The V and J ends lost 3 bases and 6 bases, in that order; junction bases with no gene match: 10. Germline V gene sequence: CDR1 KGHSH, CDR2 LQKENI. The CDR3 DNA reads as TGTGCCAGCTCACCCTACCAGGACAGGTCGGCTGAAGCTTTCTTT. This translates into CASSPYQDRSAEAFF. Filled out from reference TRBV18 and TRBJ1-1, the complete variable domain reads NAGVMQNPRHLVRRRGQEARLRCSPMKGHSHVYWYRQLPEEGLKFMVYLQKENIIDESGMPKERFSAEFPKEGPSILRIQQVVRGDSAAYFCASSPYQDRSAEAFFGQGTRLTVV.

CDR3 sequence: CSARTNEKLFF. The CDR3 DNA is TGCAGTGCCCGAACTAATGAAAAACTGTTTTTT. This chain links TRBV20-1 with TRBJ1-4; D ambiguous. V lost 6 bases to trimming and J lost 1 base, with 3 bases between them. The germline CDR1 and CDR2 sequences are DFQATT and SNEGSKA (reference sequence). CDR3 length: 11 residues.

This clonotype was found a few times. The chain links TRBV20-1 to TRBJ2-5; D is undetermined. This CDR3 comprises 14 residues. Trimming took 5 bases from V and 3 from J, leaving 16 bases between them. In germline, CDR1 is DFQATT, CDR2 SNEGSKA (reference sequence). CDR3 nucleotides: TGCAGTGCTCTCCGAGATACACCCGAAGAGACCCAGTACTTC. This translates into CSALRDTPEETQYF.

This clonotype was observed a handful of times. The CDR3 bases are TGTGCCAGCAGCTCCTACTGGGACAGGGCTTCCTACAATGAGCAGTTCTTC. This codes for CASSSYWDRASYNEQFF. The chain links TRBV6-1 to TRBJ2-1; 9 nucleotides agree with TRBD1. Trimming cost V 6 bases and J 1 base; bases outside gene matches: 10. Germline CDR1 MNHNS, CDR2 SASEGT. CDR3 length equals 17 residues.

In its sample, this clonotype was seen a few times. This sequence joins TRBV25-1 and TRBJ2-2; 7 nucleotides align to TRBD2. The length of the CDR3 is 15 residues. Trimming took 7 bases from V and 1 from J; bases not matched to a gene: 6. Germline V gene sequence: CDR1 MGHDK, CDR2 SYGVNS. The CDR3 reads CASKASGGNTGELFF. Written as DNA, the CDR3 is TGTGCCAGCAAAGCTAGCGGAGGGAACACCGGGGAGCTGTTTTTT.

This clonotype was counted many times. The chain is built from TRBV29-1 and TRBJ2-1; 11 bases match TRBD2. The ends lost 4 bases at V and 8 bases at J; junction bases unmatched: 7. This CDR3 comprises 14 residues. Germline-derived CDR1 and CDR2 are SQVTM and ANQGSEA. CDR3 protein: CSVALAGAGYEQFF. In nucleotides, the CDR3 is TGCAGCGTTGCACTAGCGGGGGCCGGGTATGAGCAGTTCTTC.

The chain joins TRBV5-1 to TRBJ1-4; D is uncertain. Per the germline V gene, CDR1 is SGHRS and CDR2 is YFSETQ. Trimming left V 0 bases short and J 8 bases short, with 17 bases between. This CDR3 spans 16 amino acids. For the CDR3, the DNA is TGCGCCAGCAGCTTGGCCGGGCGGTCCCTTGGCGAAAAACTGTTTTTT. This encodes CASSLAGRSLGEKLFF. Supplemented by reference TRBV5-1 and TRBJ1-4, the full variable domain reads KAGVTQTPRYLIKTRGQQVTLSCSPISGHRSVSWYQQTPGQGLQFLFEYFSETQRNKGNFPGRFSGRQFSNSRSEMNVSTLELGDSALYLCASSLAGRSLGEKLFFGSGTQLSVL.

The genes are TRBV10-3 and TRBJ2-5, with 10 bases identical to TRBD1. The DNA end favors TRBJ2-7, so the J call may be wrong. Germline CDR1 reads ENHRY; CDR2 reads SYGVKD. The CDR3 extends over 14 amino acids. In nucleotides, the CDR3 is TGTGCCATCGGTTCCGGGACAGGGGACTACGAGCAGTACTTC. This sequence encodes CAIGSGTGDYEQYF.

Here the CDR3 DNA reads TGTGCCTGGAATCAAGACAGGGAAGATCAGCCCCAGCATTTT. As protein: CAWNQDREDQPQHF. This rearrangement joins TRBV30 to TRBJ1-5, with 7 bases that match TRBD1. This CDR3 region has 14 residues. The V gene end was trimmed by 4 bases and the J gene end by 5 bases; junction bases not matched to a gene: 8. Germline V gene lookup returns CDR1 GTSNPN and CDR2 SVGIG (reference sequence).

This clonotype was counted between two and nine times. This rearrangement joins TRBV20-1 to TRBJ1-1; 8 bases are shared with TRBD1. The J segment lost 11 bases and the V segment lost 2 bases, leaving 10 bases of the junction unmatched. CDR1 DFQATT and CDR2 SNEGSKA come from the germline V gene (reference sequence). The CDR3 length is 13 residues. CDR3 DNA: TGCAGTGCTAGATCGCCTCAGGGGGCTTCTGCTTTCTTT. This gives the protein CSARSPQGASAFF.